These 13 T cell receptor beta chains were sequenced from one sample in a study of vaccination effects on CD4 cells after COVID-19. No antigen is known for these receptors. TCRdb keeps only in-frame clones here, not all; method: immunoSEQ multiplex PCR. The repertoire holds about 41,000 clones, approximately 80% seen once, with around 2.8% in the top ten. After expansion with viral peptide pools in the ViraFEST assay, antigen-specific CD4+ T cells were sequenced. Isolating CD4+ T cells followed approximately 11 days of culture. Nucleocapsid antibodies were negative in the vaccine recipients, who had never had SARS-CoV-2 infection. The sample was CD4+ T cells from PBMCs cultured with HCoV-NL63 spike peptides, taken before COVID-19 vaccination. The receptors derive from a human donor who received a COVID-19 vaccine.

The V gene is TRBV4-1, the J gene TRBJ1-1, with D possibly matching TRBD1 (5 bases). Germline V gene sequence: CDR1 MGHRA, CDR2 YSYEKL. The CDR3 consists of 14 residues. The ends were cut back, 1 base at V and 3 bases at J, with 9 bases in the middle. The CDR3 DNA reads as TGCGCCAGCAGCCAAGGACAGACCTACACTGAAGCTTTCTTT. Encoded protein: CASSQGQTYTEAFF.

The chain joins TRBV7-3 to TRBJ2-3; no firm D call. V lost 5 bases and J lost 3, with 18 bases in between. The germline CDR1 and CDR2 sequences are SGHTA and FQGTGA. The CDR3 runs 16 residues. CDR3 sequence: CASSPRHVLGTDTQYF. The CDR3 DNA follows: TGTGCCAGCAGCCCGCGACACGTCCTAGGGACAGATACGCAGTATTTT.

V and J are TRBV12-3 or TRBV12-4 and TRBJ2-3; 7 bases are shared with TRBD1. The CDR3 has 13 residues. The junction had 4 bases not matched to a gene; V was cut back by 6 bases and J by 4 bases. The CDR3 sequence: CASSQGTADTQYF. The CDR3 DNA reads as TGTGCCAGCAGCCAGGGGACAGCAGATACGCAGTATTTT.

This chain connects TRBV9 to TRBJ2-3; D not certain. Per the germline V gene, CDR1 is SGDLS and CDR2 is YYNGEE. Trimming cost V 0 bases and J 6 bases, with 8 bases left between them. This CDR3 comprises 13 residues. In DNA, the CDR3 is TGTGCCAGCAGCGTAGCTTGGGCCGATACGCAGTATTTT. As protein: CASSVAWADTQYF.

The chain is built from TRBV18 and TRBJ2-2; D possibly corresponds to TRBD1 (5 bases). The V gene's germline CDR1 is KGHSH and CDR2 LQKENI. The CDR3 length is 16 residues. The ends were cut back, 4 bases at V and 1 base at J, with 13 bases in the middle. CDR3 loop: CASSLLGQMNTGELFF. CDR3 in DNA: TGTGCCAGCTCACTTTTAGGACAAATGAACACCGGGGAGCTGTTTTTT. The full variable domain, with the rest looked up from reference TRBV18 and TRBJ2-2, is NAGVMQNPRHLVRRRGQEARLRCSPMKGHSHVYWYRQLPEEGLKFMVYLQKENIIDESGMPKERFSAEFPKEGPSILRIQQVVRGDSAAYFCASSLLGQMNTGELFFGEGSRLTVL.

The V call is TRBV9, the J call TRBJ2-5, with 9 positions matching TRBD2. This CDR3 is 15 amino acids long. The V segment lost 0 bases and the J segment 7 bases; nucleotides outside the gene matches: 7. Per germline, CDR1 SGDLS and CDR2 YYNGEE. In DNA, the CDR3 is TGTGCCAGCAGCGTAGCCCTTAGCGGGGGCGGGACCCAGTACTTC. Its protein is CASSVALSGGGTQYF.

The V call is TRBV18, the J call TRBJ1-4; unclear D gene. The V gene lost 5 bases and the J gene lost 4 bases, with 17 bases spanning the gap. Germline V gene lookup returns CDR1 KGHSH and CDR2 LQKENI. The CDR3 extends over 16 amino acids. The DNA of the CDR3 is TGTGCCAGCTCAGCTTTCGGGTCCGATAATAATGAAAAACTGTTTTTT. This sequence encodes CASSAFGSDNNEKLFF.

Turning to this clone: One end of the junction is discordant with germline, which a read error may explain. The gene calls are TRBV5-6 and TRBJ1-5, with no clear D. In germline, CDR1 is SGHDT, CDR2 YYEEEE. The CDR3 totals 13 residues. The CDR3 coding sequence is TGTGCCAGCAGCTTATTTGGAGGGTACCACCTATTTTTT. Protein: CASSLFGGYHLFF.

The chain has TRBV4-1 and TRBJ1-2; D is ambiguous. The length of the CDR3 is 15 residues. V was cut by 3 bases and J by 2 bases, with 13 bases left in between. Germline CDR1 MGHRA, CDR2 YSYEKL. CDR3 region: CASSQHAGPNYGYTF. For the CDR3, the DNA is TGCGCCAGCAGCCAGCACGCAGGCCCAAACTATGGCTACACCTTC.

V gene TRBV6-5 combines with J gene TRBJ2-4; D is tentatively TRBD1 or TRBD2 (7 bases each). The CDR3 has 15 amino acids. Trimming shortened V by 4 bases and J by 7 bases, and 17 bases separated the two germline ends. Germline CDR1 is MNHEY and CDR2 is SVGAGI. CDR3: CASSWGGTGVNIQYF. DNA of the CDR3: TGTGCCAGCAGTTGGGGGGGTACAGGGGTCAACATTCAGTACTTC.

This chain joins TRBV2 and TRBJ1-1, with D uncertain. The CDR3 loop spans 14 amino acids. The germline CDR1 and CDR2 sequences are SNHLY and FYNNEI. V dropped 4 bases and J dropped 1 base, with 10 bases sitting between them. In nucleotides, the CDR3 is TGTGCCAGCAGTGTGTACAGACAGAACACTGAAGCTTTCTTT. This codes for CASSVYRQNTEAFF.

This clone has just one count. The V and J genes are TRBV6-5 and TRBJ2-3, with unresolved D. V lost 7 bases to trimming and J lost 0 bases, with 14 bases between them. CDR3 length: 15 amino acids. CDR1 is MNHEY and CDR2 is SVGAGI in the germline V gene. This chain's CDR3 is CASTQGPLSTDTQYF. CDR3 nucleotide sequence: TGTGCCAGCACCCAAGGGCCCTTGAGCACAGATACGCAGTATTTT.

V and J are TRBV5-1 and TRBJ1-3, with a weak D call TRBD1 (5 bases). Germline CDR1 reads SGHRS; CDR2 reads YFSETQ. V lost 0 bases and J 2 bases, leaving 9 bases between the germline ends. The CDR3 has 15 amino acids. Written as DNA, the CDR3 is TGCGCCAGCAGCTTGGTGCCGACAGCTGGAAACACCATATATTTT. This sequence encodes CASSLVPTAGNTIYF.